These 23 T cell receptor beta chains share one sample of origin, sequenced in a study of CD8 T cells in Susac syndrome. When the RNA was reverse transcribed, random hexamers were used with an input of about 0.5 to 1 ug. TCRdb fed the immunoSEQ multiplex PCR reads into MiXCR, producing one record per CDR3 protein. The top ten hold 0.5% to 0.8% of the sample, which has tens of thousands of distinct CDR3 sequences, 96% seen once. The sample taken for sequencing was CD8+ T cells from PBMCs. These receptors all stem from a human donor with Susac syndrome.

The V call is TRBV6-2 or TRBV6-3, the J call TRBJ2-3, with TRBD1 matching over 8 bases. The trim removed 2 bases at V and 6 bases at J, leaving 10 bases unmatched. Germline CDR1 and CDR2: MNHEY and SVGEGT. This CDR3 has 16 amino acids. For the CDR3, the DNA is TGTGCCAGCAGTTACGAAGGACAGGGCGCAACGGATACGCAGTATTTT. The encoded protein is CASSYEGQGATDTQYF.

The chain carries TRBV3-1 and TRBJ2-7; possible D gene TRBD2, 6 bases. V was shortened by 1 base and J by 6 bases, with 7 bases between the two germline ends. CDR3 length: 12 residues. Germline CDR1 is LGHDT and CDR2 is YNNKEL (reference sequence). The CDR3 is CASSQGGLEQYF. As DNA, the CDR3 is TGTGCCAGCAGCCAAGGGGGACTCGAGCAGTACTTC.

The chain recombines TRBV2 with TRBJ2-5, with a tentative D call TRBD2 (6 bases). This CDR3 region has 14 residues. V was clipped by 5 bases and J by 2 bases, with 12 bases between them. Looked up from germline, CDR1 is SNHLY and CDR2 is FYNNEI. The CDR3, as DNA: TGTGCCAGCAGTCGACTAGTAATACAAGAGACCCAGTACTTC. Amino acids: CASSRLVIQETQYF. The full variable domain, its missing parts supplied by reference TRBV2 and TRBJ2-5, is EPEVTQTPSHQVTQMGQEVILRCVPISNHLYFYWYRQILGQKVEFLVSFYNNEISEKSEIFDDQFSVERPDGSNFTLKIRSTKLEDSAMYFCASSRLVIQETQYFGPGTRLLVL.

V usage is TRBV30 and J usage is TRBJ1-1; 7 bases fit TRBD1. CDR3 length equals 15 residues. V gave up 3 bases and J gave up 5 bases; unmatched junction bases: 12. CDR1 is GTSNPN, CDR2 SVGIG, per germline (reference sequence). This chain's CDR3 is CAWSHVRGRGTEAFF. In nucleotides, the CDR3 is TGTGCCTGGAGCCATGTTAGGGGGCGCGGAACTGAAGCTTTCTTT. Complete variable domain (other parts from reference TRBV30 and TRBJ1-1): SQTIHQWPATLVQPVGSPLSLECTVEGTSNPNLYWYRQAAGRGLQLLFYSVGIGQISSEVPQNLSASRPQDRQFILSSKKLLLSDSGFYLCAWSHVRGRGTEAFFGQGTRLTVV.

J is TRBJ2-7 and V is TRBV5-4; 7 bases are a match to TRBD1. Germline loops: CDR1 SGHNT, CDR2 YYREEE (reference sequence). The CDR3 sequence is 16 residues long. V was pared by 0 bases and J by 0 bases, with 6 bases of the junction left unmatched. CDR3 DNA: TGTGCCAGCAGCTTGGACAGGGGATCTGCCTCCTACGAGCAGTACTTC. Translated: CASSLDRGSASYEQYF.

The gene calls are TRBV18 and TRBJ2-5; D uncertain. The CDR3 contains 14 residues. Germline V gene sequence: CDR1 KGHSH, CDR2 LQKENI. V lost 2 bases and J 1 base, leaving 8 bases between the germline ends. The CDR3: CASSPGPSQETQYF. In nucleotides, the CDR3 is TGTGCCAGCTCACCAGGGCCTAGCCAAGAGACCCAGTACTTC.

This CDR3 is CASNQGYEQYF. For the CDR3, the DNA is TGCGCCAGCAACCAGGGTTACGAGCAGTACTTC. The rearrangement links TRBV5-1 to TRBJ2-7, with D tentatively TRBD1 (5 bases). The V and J ends lost 6 bases and 4 bases respectively, with 8 bases between them. This CDR3 is built from 11 residues. Germline V gene sequence: CDR1 SGHRS, CDR2 YFSETQ.

The chain is built from TRBV30 and TRBJ2-7, with D perhaps TRBD1 or TRBD2 (5 bases each). Germline V CDR1 and CDR2: GTSNPN, SVGIG (reference sequence). This CDR3 contains 14 residues. The V end was cut by 0 bases, the J end by 6 bases, with 15 bases between. As DNA, the CDR3 is TGTGCCTGGAGTGTACTCATCAGGGACGGCGAGCAGTACTTC. Its translation: CAWSVLIRDGEQYF.

V and J are TRBV24-1 and TRBJ1-5, with no clear D. CDR1 is KGHDR, CDR2 SFDVKD, per germline. Trimming removed 3 bases at V and 0 bases at J, with 8 bases between. The CDR3 loop spans 15 amino acids. The CDR3 DNA sequence: TGTGCCACCAGTGATCCGGACGGTAGCAATCAGCCCCAGCATTTT. Translated: CATSDPDGSNQPQHF.

The chain recombines TRBV12-3 or TRBV12-4 with TRBJ2-7; possibly TRBD1 or TRBD2 for D (5 bases each). There are 16 residues in the CDR3. Trimming removed 2 bases from V and 1 base from J, with 15 bases in between. DNA of the CDR3: TGTGCCAGCAGTTTAAGCTTCGGGACGGAGTCCTACGAGCAGTACTTC. Amino acid sequence: CASSLSFGTESYEQYF.

This clonotype was seen a handful of times. The chain combines TRBV7-9 with TRBJ1-5; D unresolved. Between the trimmed V and J ends, which lost 0 bases and 7 bases, there was a span of 7 bases. This CDR3 contains 13 residues. Germline V gene data show CDR1 as SEHNR and CDR2 as FQNEAQ (reference sequence). CDR3 sequence reads: CASSLAVGQPQHF. DNA of the CDR3: TGTGCCAGCAGCTTAGCTGTGGGACAGCCCCAGCATTTT.

The chain is built from TRBV29-1 and TRBJ2-7, with unresolved D. V was cut by 4 bases and J by 3 bases, with 16 bases left in between. The CDR3 loop spans 14 amino acids. Germline V gene sequence: CDR1 SQVTM, CDR2 ANQGSEA. The CDR3, as DNA: TGCAGCGTTGTTTGGGAAGAGTCTTACTACGAGCAGTACTTC. Protein product: CSVVWEESYYEQYF.

The chain uses TRBV12-3 or TRBV12-4 and TRBJ1-3; 7 bases map to TRBD1. This CDR3 is built from 15 residues. J was trimmed by 2 bases and V by 5 bases; bases with no gene match: 6. For the CDR3, the DNA is TGTGCCAGCAGTCTACAGGGGTTCCCTGGAAACACCATATATTTT. Protein sequence: CASSLQGFPGNTIYF.

The gene calls are TRBV19 and TRBJ1-2, with 8 positions matching TRBD1. Germline-derived CDR1 and CDR2 are LNHDA and SQIVND (reference sequence). The CDR3 is 15 residues long. V shed 1 base, J shed 4 bases, and the junction held 5 bases outside the gene matches. CDR3 sequence: CASSIGGQDTYGYTF. CDR3 nucleotide sequence: TGTGCCAGTAGTATAGGGGGACAGGATACCTATGGCTACACCTTC.

J is TRBJ2-3 and V is TRBV9; D possibly matches TRBD1 or TRBD2 (5 bases each). The CDR3 has 15 residues. The V and J ends lost 4 bases and 0 bases respectively, with 12 bases between them. The germline V gene encodes CDR1 SGDLS and CDR2 YYNGEE. The CDR3 reads CASSIGTASTDTQYF. The DNA of the CDR3 is TGTGCCAGCAGCATCGGGACCGCCAGCACAGATACGCAGTATTTT.

V gene TRBV18 combines with J gene TRBJ2-5; 10 positions agree with TRBD1. V lost 3 bases and J lost 3; bases outside the gene matches: 7. The CDR3 sequence is 16 residues long. Per germline, CDR1 KGHSH and CDR2 LQKENI. CDR3 sequence: CASSPNPGTGEETQYF. The CDR3 DNA reads as TGTGCCAGCTCACCCAACCCCGGGACAGGGGAAGAGACCCAGTACTTC.

Note on this clonotype: A read error may account for a junction end that differs from germline. The chain uses TRBV5-1 and TRBJ2-1, with TRBD1 identical over 7 bases. The CDR3 covers 13 residues. Germline CDR1 SGHRS, CDR2 YFSETQ. The CDR3 is CASSLDLDRARLF. CDR3 nucleotides: TGCGCCAGCAGCTTGGATCTCGACAGGGCTCGGCTCTTC.

The chain is built from TRBV4-2 and TRBJ2-2; D is uncertain. Trimming took off 4 bases at V and 1 base at J, with 10 bases between the two ends. The CDR3 extends over 15 amino acids. Germline assignment: CDR1 LGHNA and CDR2 YNFKEQ. CDR3 in DNA: TGTGCCAGCAGCCCCCTGGGCGGGAACACCGGGGAGCTGTTTTTT. Translating it yields CASSPLGGNTGELFF.

This sequence joins TRBV29-1 and TRBJ2-1, with D possibly being TRBD2 (5 bases). The ends were cut back, 6 bases at V and 3 bases at J, with 15 bases in the middle. This CDR3 has 14 amino acids. CDR1 and CDR2 (germline): SQVTM, ANQGSEA. CDR3 coding DNA: TGCAGCGTAGGGAGAATAGTCTTCTACAATGAGCAGTTCTTC. Translated: CSVGRIVFYNEQFF.

This rearrangement joins TRBV30 to TRBJ2-6, with D unclear. This CDR3 comprises 15 residues. V was trimmed by 5 bases and J by 1 base, leaving 12 bases between them. The V gene's germline CDR1 is GTSNPN and CDR2 SVGIG (reference sequence). The CDR3 nucleotides read TGTGCCTGGTCCGAGGATTGGTCTGGGGCCAACGTCCTGACTTTC. This translates into CAWSEDWSGANVLTF.

The rearrangement links TRBV29-1 to TRBJ1-2, with 8 bases matching TRBD1. V lost 6 bases and J lost 7; bases outside the gene matches: 7. The CDR3 length is 12 residues. Looked up from germline, CDR1 is SQVTM and CDR2 is ANQGSEA. CDR3 bases: TGCAGCGTGATACAGGGGGTTGGTGGCTACACCTTC. Its protein product is CSVIQGVGGYTF. The whole variable domain, remainder taken from reference TRBV29-1 and TRBJ1-2, is SAVISQKPSRDICQRGTSLTIQCQVDSQVTMMFWYRQQPGQSLTLIATANQGSEATYESGFVIDKFPISRPNLTFSTLTVSNMSPEDSSIYLCSVIQGVGGYTFGSGTRLTVV.

The V gene is TRBV4-3, the J gene TRBJ1-6; no definite D call. In germline, CDR1 is LGHNA, CDR2 YSLEER. Trimming removed 0 bases from V and 7 bases from J, with 16 bases in between. This CDR3 spans 17 amino acids. The DNA of the CDR3 is TGCGCCAGCAGCCAAGATGCTCCGGGGATGAACAATTCACCCCTCCACTTT. Translating gives CASSQDAPGMNNSPLHF.

This CDR3 reads CASSPNRGSVGETQYF. The CDR3 DNA reads TGTGCCAGCAGCCCGAACCGGGGATCGGTCGGCGAGACCCAGTACTTC. The V call is TRBV7-2, the J call TRBJ2-5; possible D gene TRBD2, 5 bases. V lost 5 bases and J lost 5, with 21 bases in between. CDR3 size: 16 residues. The germline gives CDR1 SGHTA, CDR2 FQGNSA. Using reference TRBV7-2 and TRBJ2-5 for the parts outside the CDR3, the full variable domain is GAGVSQSPSNKVTEKGKDVELRCDPISGHTALYWYRQSLGQGLEFLIYFQGNSAPDKSGLPSDRFSAERTGGSVSTLTIQRTQQEDSAVYLCASSPNRGSVGETQYFGPGTRLLVL.